Following are 24 T cell receptor beta chains from one sample sequenced in a study of identical twins. TCRdb reanalysed the 5' RACE reads using MiXCR and keeps one entry per CDR3 protein. This table holds around 570,000 distinct CDR3 sequences, around a tenth found once. These data were likewise used in another study, on yellow fever vaccine responses in identical twins.

Material for sequencing was PBMCs. These receptors were obtained from a woman between 18 and 29 years old in good health.

In its sample, this clonotype was seen many times. This chain links TRBV29-1 with TRBJ2-7; TRBD1 matches at 7 bases. CDR3 length: 11 residues. Trimming took 6 bases from V and 5 from J; bases not matched to a gene: 4. Germline V CDR1 and CDR2: SQVTM, ANQGSEA. The CDR3 DNA is TGCAGCGTAGAGGGACAGAACGAGCAGTACTTC. Protein sequence: CSVEGQNEQYF.

This clonotype was counted a few times. The chain recombines TRBV5-1 with TRBJ2-5, with TRBD2 matching over 10 bases. The CDR3 is 18 residues long. Germline CDR1 is SGHRS and CDR2 is YFSETQ. The V and J ends lost 0 bases and 4 bases, in that order; junction bases with no gene match: 12. CDR3 sequence: CASSLESGGAAAGETQYF. The DNA for the CDR3 is TGCGCCAGCAGCTTGGAGAGCGGGGGGGCCGCGGCTGGAGAGACCCAGTACTTC.

V is TRBV11-2 and J is TRBJ2-1; no reliable D call. This CDR3 spans 13 amino acids. CDR1 and CDR2 from the germline V gene are SGHAT and FQNNGV. V lost 0 bases and J lost 5, with 5 bases in between. CDR3 region: CASSLDLDNEQFF. The CDR3 DNA reads as TGTGCCAGCAGCTTAGATTTGGACAATGAGCAGTTCTTC.

This clonotype was observed at least ten times. V is TRBV5-1 and J is TRBJ1-6; D gene unclear. V lost 0 bases, J lost 9 bases, and 7 bases lay in between. From germline, CDR1 is SGHRS and CDR2 YFSETQ. CDR3 length: 13 residues. DNA for the CDR3: TGCGCCAGCAGCTTGGGGAGTTCTTCACCCCTCCACTTT. Its translation is CASSLGSSSPLHF.

This clonotype was seen only a few times. The rearrangement uses TRBV5-1 and TRBJ2-3; TRBD2 agrees at 10 bases. Germline V gene lookup returns CDR1 SGHRS and CDR2 YFSETQ. The V segment lost 0 bases and the J segment 1 base; nucleotides outside the gene matches: 8. The CDR3 has 18 residues. CDR3 sequence (DNA): TGCGCCAGCAGCTTGGGGCTAGCGGGGGCCATGGGCACAGATACGCAGTATTTT. This translates into CASSLGLAGAMGTDTQYF.

The chain has TRBV2 and TRBJ2-7, with a tentative D call TRBD2 (5 bases). Germline V gives CDR1 SNHLY, CDR2 FYNNEI. Trimming shortened V by 2 bases and J by 4 bases, and 9 bases separated the two germline ends. The CDR3 spans 13 residues. Written as DNA, the CDR3 is TGTGCCAGCAGTGAAATACGGAGGTACGAGCAGTACTTC. Amino acid sequence: CASSEIRRYEQYF.

This clonotype occurred a few times. The chain carries TRBV7-9 and TRBJ2-7; possibly TRBD1 or TRBD2 for D (6 bases each). This CDR3 region has 13 residues. V shed 8 bases and J shed 0 bases, with 11 bases lying between them. The germline V gene encodes CDR1 SEHNR and CDR2 FQNEAQ (reference sequence). This CDR3 reads CASATGASYEQYF. In DNA, the CDR3 is TGTGCCAGCGCAACGGGGGCCTCCTACGAGCAGTACTTC.

This rearrangement joins TRBV10-3 to TRBJ2-1; 11 nucleotides align to TRBD1. The CDR3 has 13 residues. CDR1 ENHRY and CDR2 SYGVKD come from the germline V gene. Unmatched junction bases numbered 4, after V lost 10 bases and J lost 5 bases. The CDR3 nucleotides are TGTGCCAACGGACAGGGGGCGAACAATGAGCAGTTCTTC. It yields the protein CANGQGANNEQFF.

Only a few counts were recorded for this clonotype. This chain links TRBV5-6 with TRBJ2-1; 9 nucleotides match TRBD2. Unmatched junction bases numbered 6, after V lost 4 bases and J lost 4 bases. Germline V gives CDR1 SGHDT, CDR2 YYEEEE. There are 15 residues in the CDR3. The CDR3: CASSRRAGGYNEQFF. The CDR3 nucleotides read TGTGCCAGCAGCCGTCGAGCGGGGGGATACAATGAGCAGTTCTTC.

The chain recombines TRBV6-2 or TRBV6-3 with TRBJ2-1; 8 bases map to TRBD2. J lost 2 bases, V lost 6 bases, and 9 bases had no gene match. From germline, CDR1 is MNHEY and CDR2 SVGEGT. The CDR3 has 16 amino acids. The CDR3 nucleotides are TGTGCCAGCAGCAGAAGAGCGGGAGCAACCTACAATGAGCAGTTCTTC. It codes for CASSRRAGATYNEQFF.

This clonotype was seen more than once but under ten times. CDR3 region: CASSPRGQGRYEQYF. CDR3 nucleotides: TGTGCCAGCAGTCCCCGGGGGCAGGGGCGGTACGAGCAGTACTTC. V usage is TRBV27 and J usage is TRBJ2-7; D tentatively reads TRBD1 or TRBD2 (6 bases each). CDR1 and CDR2 (germline): MNHEY, SMNVEV (reference sequence). The CDR3 consists of 15 residues. V lost 5 bases and J lost 4, with 18 bases in between.

This clonotype was observed at least ten times. This rearrangement joins TRBV5-1 to TRBJ2-3; 10 bases agree with TRBD1. This CDR3 region has 15 residues. Germline V gene sequence: CDR1 SGHRS, CDR2 YFSETQ. The V gene end was trimmed by 5 bases and the J gene end by 4 bases; junction bases not matched to a gene: 7. The CDR3 loop reads CASRAGQGEADTQYF. CDR3 coding DNA: TGCGCCAGCAGAGCTGGACAGGGGGAGGCAGATACGCAGTATTTT.

The gene calls are TRBV29-1 and TRBJ2-3; D perhaps matches TRBD2 (5 bases). This CDR3 region has 14 residues. Germline V gives CDR1 SQVTM, CDR2 ANQGSEA. Trimming stripped 2 bases from V and 2 bases from J, with 11 bases between. The DNA for the CDR3 is TGCAGCGTTGAAAGGACCGGGAACACAGATACGCAGTATTTT. As protein: CSVERTGNTDTQYF.

The V and J genes are TRBV12-3 or TRBV12-4 and TRBJ2-4, with a tentative D call TRBD1 (5 bases). The CDR3 is made up of 12 amino acids. Trimming cost V 3 bases and J 8 bases, with 8 bases left between them. CDR3 bases: TGTGCCAGCAGTTTCGTAGGGGACATTCAGTACTTC. This encodes CASSFVGDIQYF.

V and J are TRBV30 and TRBJ2-1; weak D call: TRBD1 (6 bases). The length of the CDR3 is 17 residues. In germline, CDR1 is GTSNPN, CDR2 SVGIG (reference sequence). V was cut by 5 bases and J by 5 bases, with 25 bases left in between. CDR3 protein: CAWGRRTELFRDNEQFF. DNA for the CDR3: TGTGCCTGGGGCCGCCGGACAGAACTGTTTCGGGACAATGAGCAGTTCTTC.

V usage is TRBV5-4 and J usage is TRBJ2-7, with 7 positions matching TRBD2. J was trimmed by 6 bases and V by 4 bases; bases with no gene match: 4. CDR1 and CDR2 (germline): SGHNT, YYREEE (reference sequence). This CDR3 has 12 amino acids. This CDR3 is CASSPGGIEQYF. The CDR3 DNA is TGTGCCAGCAGCCCGGGAGGCATCGAGCAGTACTTC.

This clonotype was picked up a small number of times. The rearrangement links TRBV4-3 to TRBJ2-5, with 12 bases matching TRBD1. Germline V gene sequence: CDR1 LGHNA, CDR2 YSLEER. The CDR3 sequence is 16 residues long. V was clipped by 1 base and J by 5 bases; unmatched bases: 5. CDR3 residues: CASSQGDRGRRETQYF. The CDR3 bases are TGCGCCAGCAGCCAAGGGGACAGGGGGCGCAGGGAGACCCAGTACTTC.

The rearrangement links TRBV7-9 to TRBJ2-4; D is unclear. The germline CDR1 and CDR2 sequences are SEHNR and FQNEAQ (reference sequence). Trimming shortened V by 4 bases and J by 8 bases, and 9 bases separated the two germline ends. The CDR3 is made up of 12 amino acids. The CDR3 region is CASSYQYDIQYF. The DNA for the CDR3 is TGTGCCAGCAGCTACCAATATGACATTCAGTACTTC.

This clonotype has at least ten counts. This sequence joins TRBV20-1 and TRBJ1-5; 7 bases line up with TRBD1. The CDR3 totals 15 residues. With V trimmed by 3 bases and J by 2 bases, 7 bases remained unmatched. Per germline, CDR1 DFQATT and CDR2 SNEGSKA (reference sequence). The CDR3 loop is CSASVQGVRNQPQHF. The CDR3 DNA follows: TGCAGTGCTAGCGTTCAGGGGGTCCGCAATCAGCCCCAGCATTTT.

This clonotype has more than one count but fewer than ten. The chain couples TRBV20-1 to TRBJ2-6; no clear D gene. The CDR3 runs 14 residues. The V end was cut by 6 bases, the J end by 1 base, with 10 bases between. Germline assignment: CDR1 DFQATT and CDR2 SNEGSKA (reference sequence). The CDR3 loop is CSAVLVSGANVLTF. Here the CDR3 DNA reads TGCAGTGCGGTTCTAGTGTCTGGGGCCAACGTCCTGACTTTC.

This clonotype was picked up many times. The chain uses TRBV5-1 and TRBJ2-3; the D gene is possibly TRBD2 (5 bases). Germline V gives CDR1 SGHRS, CDR2 YFSETQ. The germline V and J ends were trimmed by 6 bases and 10 bases, with 24 bases remaining between them. The CDR3 runs 15 residues. CDR3 region: CASNALVTGSYAQYF. The CDR3 nucleotides read TGCGCCAGCAATGCTCTAGTCACGGGGTCGTATGCGCAGTATTTT.

In its sample, this clonotype was seen a few times. The chain carries TRBV27 and TRBJ2-5; D is unclear. The germline V and J ends were trimmed by 2 bases and 5 bases, with 9 bases remaining between them. This CDR3 has 13 amino acids. Germline V gene sequence: CDR1 MNHEY, CDR2 SMNVEV (reference sequence). The CDR3 protein is CASSLPLRETQYF. The CDR3 nucleotides read TGTGCCAGCAGTTTACCCCTTCGGGAGACCCAGTACTTC.

This clonotype was seen more than once but under ten times. The rearrangement uses TRBV4-3 and TRBJ2-1, with TRBD1 as a possible D gene (5 bases). V shed 3 bases and J shed 9 bases, with 15 bases lying between them. The length of the CDR3 is 14 residues. CDR1 LGHNA and CDR2 YSLEER come from the germline V gene. The chain's CDR3 is CASSQGTLQGEQFF. CDR3 DNA sequence: TGCGCCAGCAGCCAGGGTACACTCCAGGGTGAGCAGTTCTTC.

This clonotype occurred once. The rearrangement uses TRBV12-3 or TRBV12-4 and TRBJ2-7; D not resolved. Trimming removed 9 bases from V and 3 bases from J, with 12 bases in between. This CDR3 is built from 12 residues. In DNA, the CDR3 is TGTGCCAGAAGTCCCCAGCTCTACGAGCAGTACTTC. Translated: CARSPQLYEQYF.